This T cell receptor beta chain came from a study of cytomegalovirus exposure and HLA in healthy donors. This clone has just one count. CDR1 MDHEN and CDR2 SYDVKM come from the germline V gene. CDR3 length: 16 amino acids. V was clipped by 6 bases and J by 2 bases, with 17 bases between them. This PCR relied on a set of 60 Vbeta primers and 13 Jbeta primers. The method was immunoSEQ multiplex PCR; TCRdb's version includes in-frame clones alone and lacks a portion of them. This sample has approximately 130,000 clones, with over 75% found just once. The sequence came from a man aged 50 to 60 in good health and CMV-seronegative. Sequencing was performed on PBMCs. V gene TRBV28 combines with J gene TRBJ1-3; D perhaps matches TRBD1 (5 bases). The CDR3 spells CASSPPLGGTGNTIYF. CDR3 nucleotides: TGTGCCAGCAGCCCCCCCCTGGGGGGAACTGGAAACACCATATATTTT.